Listed here is a single TCR beta chain. This sample was taken from a study of blood T cell repertoires in COVID-19. Study background: PBMCs, B-cell-depleted T cells, or T cells were the source of the cDNA or gDNA that made up the material.

In the authors' methods: Amplification of reference gene primers was used by the study to estimate nucleated cell counts. The data were produced by immunoSEQ multiplex PCR, yet TCRdb's version contains in-frame clones alone and is incomplete. V and J calls and clone size are given by that table; D and trimming were obtained from the DNA. The sample records fewer than 80,000 clones, 88% being singletons. Germline V gives CDR1 MNHEY, CDR2 SVGAGI. The CDR3 runs to 15 residues. Trimming removed 6 bases from V and 1 base from J; junction bases left unmatched: 7. This TCR came from a human donor in a cohort sampled during active COVID-19. The sequenced sample was peripheral blood. The V call is TRBV6-5, the J call TRBJ2-7, with 9 positions matching TRBD1. The DNA of the CDR3 is TGTGCCAGCAGGAAGGACAGGGGAAAGTCCTACGAGCAGTACTTC. Its translation: CASRKDRGKSYEQYF.